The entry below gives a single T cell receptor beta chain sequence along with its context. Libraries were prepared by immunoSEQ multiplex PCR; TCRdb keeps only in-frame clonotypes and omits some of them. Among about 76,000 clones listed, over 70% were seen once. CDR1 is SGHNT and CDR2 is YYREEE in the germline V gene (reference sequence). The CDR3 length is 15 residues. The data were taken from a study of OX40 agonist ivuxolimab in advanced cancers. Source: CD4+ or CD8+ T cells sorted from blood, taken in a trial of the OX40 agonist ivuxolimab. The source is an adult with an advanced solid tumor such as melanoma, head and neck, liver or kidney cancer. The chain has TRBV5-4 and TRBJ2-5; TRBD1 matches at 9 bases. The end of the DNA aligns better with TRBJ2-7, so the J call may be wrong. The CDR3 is CASSFPTGGAYEQYF. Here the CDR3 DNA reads TGTGCCAGCAGCTTCCCAACAGGGGGCGCTTACGAGCAGTACTTC.